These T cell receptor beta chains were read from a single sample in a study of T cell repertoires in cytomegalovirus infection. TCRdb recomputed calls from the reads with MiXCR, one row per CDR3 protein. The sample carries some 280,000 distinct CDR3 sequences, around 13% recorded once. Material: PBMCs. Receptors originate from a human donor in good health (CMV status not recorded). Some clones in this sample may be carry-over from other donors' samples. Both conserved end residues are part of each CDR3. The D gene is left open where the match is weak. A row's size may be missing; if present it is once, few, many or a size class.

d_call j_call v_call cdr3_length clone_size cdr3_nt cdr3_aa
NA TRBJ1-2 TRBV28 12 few TGTGCCAGCAGTTTGAGGGGGGGGGGCTACACCTTC CASSLRGGGYTF
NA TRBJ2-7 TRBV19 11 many TGTGCCAGTAAGAAGGACTACGAGCAGTACTTC CASKKDYEQYF
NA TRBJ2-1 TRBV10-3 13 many TGTGCCATCAGTGGGGACCTATTTAATGAGCAGTTCTTC CAISGDLFNEQFF
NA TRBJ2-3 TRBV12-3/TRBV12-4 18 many TGTGCCAGCAGTTTAGCGGAGAATGGGGCGCCGGGCACAGATACGCAGTATTTT CASSLAENGAPGTDTQYF
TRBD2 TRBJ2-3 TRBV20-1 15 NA TGCAGTGCTAGCCGGGGACTAGCGGGAGTAGATACGCAGTATTTT CSASRGLAGVDTQYF
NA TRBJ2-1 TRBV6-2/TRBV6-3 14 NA TGTGCCAGCAGCGCCCAGGGTTACATCAATGAGCAGTTCTTC CASSAQGYINEQFF
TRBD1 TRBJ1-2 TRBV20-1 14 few TGCAGTGCCCAGGGACAGGGGCAGGGCTATGGCTACACCTTC CSAQGQGQGYGYTF
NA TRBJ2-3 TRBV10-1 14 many TGCGCCAGCAGCCCCATGCCTAAAACAGATACGCAGTATTTT CASSPMPKTDTQYF
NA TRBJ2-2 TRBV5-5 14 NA TGTGCCAGCAGCTTTATCAGGCACACCGGGGAGCTGTTTTTT CASSFIRHTGELFF
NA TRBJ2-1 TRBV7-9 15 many TGTGCCAGCAGCTTAGGTGTTAGCGGCTACAATGAGCAGTTCTTC CASSLGVSGYNEQFF
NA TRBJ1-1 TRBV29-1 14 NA TGCAGCGTTGAAGGTCCGGGTGTGAACACTGAAGCTTTCTTT CSVEGPGVNTEAFF
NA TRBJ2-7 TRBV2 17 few TGTGCCAGCAGTGATGAGAAAAGGGGTAGGGCTACCTACGAGCAGTACTTC CASSDEKRGRATYEQYF
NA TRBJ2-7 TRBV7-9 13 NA TGTGCCAGCAGCTTAGCACTCGCCTACGAGCAGTACTTC CASSLALAYEQYF
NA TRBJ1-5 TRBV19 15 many TGTGCCAGTAGTATCAGAGGGGTTGGACGTCAGCCCCAGCATTTT CASSIRGVGRQPQHF
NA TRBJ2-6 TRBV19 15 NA TGTGCCAGTAGTATTAGAGCCACTGGGGCCAACGTCCTGACTTTC CASSIRATGANVLTF
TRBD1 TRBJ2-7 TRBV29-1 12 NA TGCAGCGGATTCGACAGGGTAGGCGAGCAGTACTTC CSGFDRVGEQYF
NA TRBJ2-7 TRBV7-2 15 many TGTGCCAGCAGCTTATTCCGGGGATCCTCCTACGAGCAGTACTTC CASSLFRGSSYEQYF
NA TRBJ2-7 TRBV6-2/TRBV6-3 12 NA TGTGCCAGCGGAGTCAAGACCTACGAGCAGTACTTC CASGVKTYEQYF
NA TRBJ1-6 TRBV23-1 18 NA TGCGCCAGCAGTCCATTTAGGGGAGCAGGCTCCTATAATTCACCCCTCCACTTT CASSPFRGAGSYNSPLHF
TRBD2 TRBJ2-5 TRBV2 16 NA TGTGCCAGCAGTCGCGAGCTAGCGGGGGTTGGCGGGACCCAGTACTTC CASSRELAGVGGTQYF
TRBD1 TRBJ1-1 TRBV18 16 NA TGTGCCAGCTCACCACTCTGGGGACAGACCAACACTGAAGCTTTCTTT CASSPLWGQTNTEAFF
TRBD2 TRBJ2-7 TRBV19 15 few TGTGCCAGTAGTATTGGGACTAGCGCCTCCTACGAGCAGTACTTC CASSIGTSASYEQYF
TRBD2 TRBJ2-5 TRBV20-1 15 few TGCAGTGCTAGTGATCGGGGGGGGCCTCAAGAGACCCAGTACTTC CSASDRGGPQETQYF
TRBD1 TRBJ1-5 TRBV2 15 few TGTGCCAGGGAGGACAGGGGAAAAAGCAATCAGCCCCAGCATTTT CAREDRGKSNQPQHF
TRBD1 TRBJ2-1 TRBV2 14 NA TGTGCCAGCAGTGGGGAAGCAGGGGGCAATGAGCAGTTCTTC CASSGEAGGNEQFF
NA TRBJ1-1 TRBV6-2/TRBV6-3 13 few TGTGCCAGCAGTTACTCACAGTTCACTGAAGCTTTCTTT CASSYSQFTEAFF
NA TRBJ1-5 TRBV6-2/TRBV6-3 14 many TGTGCCAGCAGTTACTCGATAGGAAATCAGCCCCAGCATTTT CASSYSIGNQPQHF
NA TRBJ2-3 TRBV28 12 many TGTGCCAGCAGTTCCAGCGGAGATACGCAGTATTTT CASSSSGDTQYF
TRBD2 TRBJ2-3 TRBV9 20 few TGTGCCAGCAGCGGAATCCCGGGACTAGCGGGAGGAACCCACACAGATACGCAGTATTTT CASSGIPGLAGGTHTDTQYF